Included here is one T cell receptor (beta chain) sequence, with context. Its antigen is unidentified. CDR1 and CDR2 (germline): KGHSH, LQKENI. Trimming removed 6 bases from V and 3 bases from J; junction bases left unmatched: 6. The CDR3 is 15 amino acids. This entry is derived from a study of T cell responses to AZD1222 COVID-19 vaccine. Across the whole study: Recipients boosted at about 4 weeks or about 12 weeks are pooled. Study-level findings and limits: Among those given AZD1222, only six were seropositive at baseline. Breadth and depth of Spike-specific TCRs rose after two AZD1222 doses. Donors were largely white British and mainly female; clonal diversity was possibly underestimated.

Here immunoSEQ multiplex PCR was the method, and the copy in TCRdb shows in-frame clones only, minus some. Of around 100,000 clones listed, roughly nine tenths are singletons. The chain uses TRBV18 and TRBJ2-1; 9 nucleotides line up with TRBD1. This sequence was found in an adult in good health. Source: peripheral blood, taken on day 0 of AZD1222 vaccination. The chain's CDR3 is CASSPGQGGYNEQFF. CDR3 DNA sequence: TGTGCCAGCTCTCCGGGACAGGGCGGCTACAATGAGCAGTTCTTC.